Listed below are T cell receptor beta chains from one sample, sequenced in a study of shared clonotypes between healthy human individuals. Using immunoSEQ multiplex PCR, the repertoire was profiled, and TCRdb retains in-frame clones only, with some absent. The sample lists 2 million to 3 million clones, over 85% seen once, with approximately 0.35% in the top ten. The sequenced sample was naive CD4+ T cells from PBMCs. The receptors were gathered from a man aged 18 to 30 in good health. Some clones in this sample may be carry-over from other donors' samples. Both conserved end residues are part of each CDR3. Fields, in order: clone size, D gene, V gene, J gene, CDR3 DNA, CDR3 protein. A D gene is named only where the DNA matches it firmly. Only part of the rows carry a size: once, few, many, or a class if the clone is expanded.

clone_size: .; d_call: .; v_call: TRBV25-1; j_call: TRBJ2-5; cdr3_nt: TGTGCCAGCAGTGACAGCGGCCTGACTTGGGAGGCCCAGTACTTC; cdr3_aa: CASSDSGLTWEAQYF
clone_size: .; d_call: .; v_call: TRBV29-1; j_call: TRBJ2-7; cdr3_nt: TGCAGCGTTGAAGTGCCCGGGAAGACCTACGAGCAGTACTTC; cdr3_aa: CSVEVPGKTYEQYF
clone_size: .; d_call: .; v_call: TRBV7-9; j_call: TRBJ1-5; cdr3_nt: TGTGCCAGCAGCCTAGGGGATCATGGTAGTCAGCCCCAGCATTTT; cdr3_aa: CASSLGDHGSQPQHF
clone_size: .; d_call: TRBD2; v_call: TRBV27; j_call: TRBJ2-7; cdr3_nt: TGTGCCAGCAGTTTATTTGGGACTAGCCCATACTTTTCCTACGAGCAGTACTTC; cdr3_aa: CASSLFGTSPYFSYEQYF
clone_size: .; d_call: .; v_call: TRBV9; j_call: TRBJ1-1; cdr3_nt: TGTGCCAGCAGCGTAGAATGGGGAACAGAAGCTTTCTTT; cdr3_aa: CASSVEWGTEAFF
clone_size: .; d_call: TRBD2; v_call: TRBV25-1; j_call: TRBJ2-7; cdr3_nt: TGTGCCAGCAGTGAGGTCAGGCTAGCGGGAGGGGACGAGCAGTACTTC; cdr3_aa: CASSEVRLAGGDEQYF
clone_size: .; d_call: .; v_call: TRBV18; j_call: TRBJ2-3; cdr3_nt: TGTGCCAGCTCACCACCGGGAGCGAGGGATACGCAGTATTTT; cdr3_aa: CASSPPGARDTQYF
clone_size: .; d_call: .; v_call: TRBV11-2; j_call: TRBJ2-7; cdr3_nt: TGTGCCAGCGGCTCATACTCCTACGAGCAGTACTTC; cdr3_aa: CASGSYSYEQYF
clone_size: .; d_call: TRBD1; v_call: TRBV5-1; j_call: TRBJ1-1; cdr3_nt: TGCGCCAGCGGGCAGGGGGCGCCGGGGACTGAAGCTTTCTTT; cdr3_aa: CASGQGAPGTEAFF
clone_size: .; d_call: .; v_call: TRBV18; j_call: TRBJ2-7; cdr3_nt: TGTGCCAGCTCACCCCAATCCTACGAGCAGTACTTC; cdr3_aa: CASSPQSYEQYF
clone_size: .; d_call: .; v_call: TRBV6-1; j_call: TRBJ2-6; cdr3_nt: TGTGCCACGGGGGTAAACTCTGGGGCCAACGTCCTGACTTTC; cdr3_aa: CATGVNSGANVLTF
clone_size: once; d_call: TRBD2; v_call: TRBV4-1; j_call: TRBJ2-1; cdr3_nt: TGCGCCAGCAGCCAAGAGGCGGGAGTCAACAATGAGCAGTTCTTC; cdr3_aa: CASSQEAGVNNEQFF
clone_size: .; d_call: .; v_call: TRBV5-6; j_call: TRBJ1-1; cdr3_nt: TGTGCCAGCAGCCTTCGACAGATTCGCATGAACACTGAAGCTTTCTTT; cdr3_aa: CASSLRQIRMNTEAFF
clone_size: .; d_call: TRBD2; v_call: TRBV5-1; j_call: TRBJ2-7; cdr3_nt: TGCGCCAGCAGCGCCGGTGCGCGGGAGCTCTCCTACGAGCAGTACTTC; cdr3_aa: CASSAGARELSYEQYF
clone_size: .; d_call: .; v_call: TRBV7-3; j_call: TRBJ2-3; cdr3_nt: TGTGCCAGCAGTCGGACAGCCAACACAGATACGCAGTATTTT; cdr3_aa: CASSRTANTDTQYF
clone_size: .; d_call: .; v_call: TRBV27; j_call: TRBJ2-2; cdr3_nt: TGTGCCAGCAGTTTTGTCTCGAACACCGGGGAGCTGTTTTTT; cdr3_aa: CASSFVSNTGELFF
clone_size: .; d_call: .; v_call: TRBV7-9; j_call: TRBJ2-3; cdr3_nt: TGTGCCAGCAGCTTTGCCCCGCAGGCATTTCGGGATACGCAGTATTTT; cdr3_aa: CASSFAPQAFRDTQYF
clone_size: .; d_call: .; v_call: TRBV4-1; j_call: TRBJ1-5; cdr3_nt: TGCGCCAGCAGCCAAGATCACTTCAGATATAGCAATCAGCCCCAGCATTTT; cdr3_aa: CASSQDHFRYSNQPQHF
clone_size: .; d_call: .; v_call: TRBV6-5; j_call: TRBJ1-4; cdr3_nt: TGTGCCAGCCGTCAAGGGGCAGAAGAAAAACTGTTTTTT; cdr3_aa: CASRQGAEEKLFF
clone_size: few; d_call: .; v_call: TRBV9; j_call: TRBJ1-2; cdr3_nt: TGTGCCAGCAGCGTAGATGAAAACAGATCAAATGGCTACACCTTC; cdr3_aa: CASSVDENRSNGYTF
clone_size: .; d_call: TRBD1; v_call: TRBV28; j_call: TRBJ1-5; cdr3_nt: TGTGCCAGCAGTCCCAGGACAGGGCGGAATCAGCCCCAGCATTTT; cdr3_aa: CASSPRTGRNQPQHF
clone_size: .; d_call: .; v_call: TRBV28; j_call: TRBJ1-1; cdr3_nt: TGTGCCAGCAGTTTGGGAGGGGTGAACACTGAAGCTTTCTTT; cdr3_aa: CASSLGGVNTEAFF